The 20 T cell receptor beta chains below come from one sample, sequenced in a study of T cell responses to AZD1222 COVID-19 vaccine. Sequenced by immunoSEQ multiplex PCR; TCRdb stores in-frame clones only, minus some. The sample includes 150,000 or so clones, roughly 90% of them seen just once. This specimen consisted of peripheral blood, obtained on day 0 of AZD1222 vaccination. The origin of the receptors is an adult in good health.

This rearrangement joins TRBV21-1 to TRBJ2-4; the D call in the table, TRBD2, was not verified against the DNA. TRBV21-1 is given as a pseudogene. This CDR3 contains 23 residues. This CDR3 reads CASSKGTGGKSAPPGSAKNIQYF. CDR3 nucleotide sequence: TGTGCCAGCAGCAAGGGCACGGGGGGCAAAAGCGCCCCCCCGGGGTCGGCCAAAAACATTCAGTACTTC.

The chain recombines TRBV7-2 with TRBJ2-4, with TRBD1 as a possible D gene (5 bases). Between the trimmed V and J ends, which lost 1 base and 8 bases, there was a span of 9 bases. This CDR3 has 13 amino acids. Germline assignment: CDR1 SGHTA and CDR2 FQGNSA. DNA for the CDR3: TGTGCCAGCAGCTTAGACAGGTTGGACATTCAGTACTTC. Translated, it gives CASSLDRLDIQYF.

The J gene is TRBJ1-2, the V gene TRBV15, with 8 bases identical to TRBD1. Germline V gene data show CDR1 as LNHNV and CDR2 as YYDKDF (reference sequence). V shed 5 bases, J shed 6 bases, and the junction held 8 bases outside the gene matches. CDR3 length: 14 residues. The CDR3 DNA reads as TGTGCCACCAGCGCCCGGACAGGGCGGGATGGCTACACCTTC. Translated: CATSARTGRDGYTF.

The chain links TRBV9 to TRBJ2-3; 10 nucleotides agree with TRBD2. The CDR3 is 16 residues long. CDR1 and CDR2 from the germline V gene are SGDLS and YYNGEE. V shed 7 bases, J shed 0 bases, and the junction held 8 bases outside the gene matches. CDR3: CASGASGSRSTDTQYF. CDR3 coding DNA: TGTGCCAGCGGGGCTAGCGGGAGCCGTAGCACAGATACGCAGTATTTT.

The rearrangement uses TRBV28 and TRBJ1-5; D remains unclear. Germline assignment: CDR1 MDHEN and CDR2 SYDVKM. V was cut by 7 bases and J by 7 bases, with 14 bases left in between. This CDR3 has 13 residues. Here the CDR3 reads CASIGGLWQPQHF. CDR3 bases: TGTGCCAGCATCGGAGGTCTGTGGCAGCCCCAGCATTTT.

J is TRBJ1-1 and V is TRBV24-1; no clear D. Trimming shortened V by 0 bases and J by 11 bases, and 9 bases separated the two germline ends. CDR1 KGHDR and CDR2 SFDVKD come from the germline V gene. There are 12 residues in the CDR3. The DNA of the CDR3 is TGTGCCACCAGTGATTTGGCACCCTGGGCTTTCTTT. It yields the protein CATSDLAPWAFF.

V usage is TRBV27 and J usage is TRBJ2-1; D is undetermined. From germline, CDR1 is MNHEY and CDR2 SMNVEV (reference sequence). The CDR3 sequence is 15 residues long. The germline V and J ends were trimmed by 2 bases and 7 bases, with 15 bases remaining between them. In DNA, the CDR3 is TGTGCCAGCAGTTTAGAAGCAGCCCCCGGGAATGAGCAGTTCTTC. Translating gives CASSLEAAPGNEQFF.

The gene calls are TRBV9 and TRBJ1-1, with no clear D. This CDR3 region has 13 residues. V was pared by 6 bases and J by 8 bases, with 17 bases between. CDR1 SGDLS and CDR2 YYNGEE come from the germline V gene. The chain's CDR3 is CASTSSPGLEAFF. The CDR3 DNA is TGTGCCAGCACCTCAAGTCCAGGCTTGGAAGCTTTCTTT.

J is TRBJ2-5 and V is TRBV5-4; 7 bases are a match to TRBD1. Germline CDR1 SGHNT, CDR2 YYREEE (reference sequence). The CDR3 has 14 residues. The trim removed 2 bases at V and 4 bases at J, leaving 5 bases unmatched. The CDR3 sequence is CASSFDRVGETQYF. For the CDR3, the DNA is TGTGCCAGCAGCTTTGACAGGGTCGGAGAGACCCAGTACTTC.

The genes are TRBV6-2 or TRBV6-3 and TRBJ2-3, with 7 bases lining up with TRBD2. Germline-derived CDR1 and CDR2 are MNHEY and SVGEGT. V shed 4 bases and J 4 bases; nucleotides not matched to a gene: 20. CDR3 size: 19 residues. CDR3 loop: CASSSSGIARTDMADTQYF. The CDR3 coding sequence is TGTGCCAGCAGTTCGAGCGGGATAGCCCGGACTGATATGGCAGATACGCAGTATTTT.

This sequence joins TRBV3-1 (or the pseudogene TRBV3-2) and TRBJ1-5, with 7 bases identical to TRBD1. From germline, CDR1 is LGHDT and CDR2 YNNKEL (reference sequence). The CDR3 runs 13 residues. J was trimmed by 7 bases and V by 4 bases; bases with no gene match: 4. The chain's CDR3 is CASSRQGEQPQHF. The CDR3 nucleotides are TGTGCCAGCAGCCGACAGGGAGAGCAGCCCCAGCATTTT.

The chain is built from TRBV18 and TRBJ2-7; 13 nucleotides align to TRBD2. Trimming removed 4 bases from V and 7 bases from J; junction bases left unmatched: 7. The CDR3 is made up of 15 amino acids. Germline assignment: CDR1 KGHSH and CDR2 LQKENI. CDR3 amino acids: CASSLGLAGVGEQYF. DNA of the CDR3: TGTGCCAGCTCACTCGGACTAGCGGGAGTAGGAGAGCAGTACTTC.

The gene calls are TRBV6-5 and TRBJ2-2; D remains unclear. The length of the CDR3 is 12 residues. Germline V gene lookup returns CDR1 MNHEY and CDR2 SVGAGI. Between the trimmed V and J ends, which lost 7 bases and 6 bases, there was a span of 9 bases. This chain's CDR3 is CASKMVAGELFF. The CDR3 nucleotides are TGTGCCAGCAAGATGGTCGCCGGGGAGCTGTTTTTT.

This chain uses TRBV28 with TRBJ1-2; 12 positions match TRBD1. The CDR3 covers 15 residues. V lost 6 bases and J lost 5; bases outside the gene matches: 7. The germline CDR1 and CDR2 sequences are MDHEN and SYDVKM. For the CDR3, the DNA is TGTGCCAGCAGGACGGGACAGGGGGCGAGGTATGGCTACACCTTC. Translation gives CASRTGQGARYGYTF.

The chain is built from TRBV7-2 and TRBJ2-3, with D unclear. Germline assignment: CDR1 SGHTA and CDR2 FQGNSA. V lost 1 base to trimming and J lost 4 bases, with 6 bases between them. The CDR3 is 13 amino acids. The CDR3 DNA follows: TGTGCCAGCAGCTTAGTTGGGGCAGATACGCAGTATTTT. Protein product: CASSLVGADTQYF.

The CDR3, as DNA: TGTGCCAGCAGTTTTCCCGGGACTAGCGGGAGCATAGGAGAGACCCAGTACTTC. This sequence encodes CASSFPGTSGSIGETQYF. The V call is TRBV5-4, the J call TRBJ2-5; 14 positions agree with TRBD2. Trimming cost V 5 bases and J 4 bases; bases outside gene matches: 13. There are 18 residues in the CDR3. CDR1 and CDR2 from the germline V gene are SGHNT and YYREEE (reference sequence).

This rearrangement joins TRBV30 to TRBJ1-2; D is unresolved. V lost 0 bases and J lost 1, with 12 bases in between. CDR1 is GTSNPN, CDR2 SVGIG, per germline (reference sequence). CDR3 size: 15 residues. DNA for the CDR3: TGTGCCTGGAGTGTAAGCCTTACCCGTAACTATGGCTACACCTTC. The encoded protein is CAWSVSLTRNYGYTF.

V usage is TRBV9 and J usage is TRBJ1-5, with D hard to call. The germline V gene has CDR1 SGDLS and CDR2 YYNGEE. The ends were cut back, 0 bases at V and 3 bases at J, with 10 bases in the middle. The CDR3 contains 15 residues. CDR3 loop: CASSVGGIANQPQHF. DNA of the CDR3: TGTGCCAGCAGCGTAGGAGGGATTGCCAATCAGCCCCAGCATTTT.

The rearrangement joins TRBV7-2 to TRBJ2-3; D is unclear. The length of the CDR3 is 14 residues. CDR1 is SGHTA, CDR2 FQGNSA, per germline. Trimming pared 1 base from V and 0 bases from J, leaving 5 bases between. CDR3 in DNA: TGTGCCAGCAGCTTAGACGGGAGCACAGATACGCAGTATTTT. Its protein is CASSLDGSTDTQYF.

This chain uses TRBV7-3 with TRBJ1-1; TRBD1 might be the D (6 bases). Deletions cut 5 bases from V and 1 base from J, with 8 bases between. Germline CDR1 is SGHTA and CDR2 is FQGTGA. The CDR3 has 13 amino acids. CDR3: CASSQTGNTEAFF. CDR3 DNA sequence: TGTGCCAGCAGCCAGACAGGGAACACTGAAGCTTTCTTT.